Shown below are 29 T cell receptor beta chains from a single sample sequenced in a study of T cell responses to AZD1222 COVID-19 vaccine. Generated by immunoSEQ multiplex PCR, the TCRdb table keeps only in-frame clones and is missing some. The profile shows 100,000 to 150,000 clones, 84% of them singletons. The sample here was peripheral blood, taken 28 days after the second AZD1222 dose. These receptors originate from an adult who received the AZD1222 COVID-19 vaccine.

This clone was seen a few times. This chain connects TRBV12-3 or TRBV12-4 to TRBJ2-7; D remains ambiguous. CDR3 length equals 12 residues. V was shortened by 3 bases and J by 4 bases, with 7 bases between the two germline ends. In DNA form, the CDR3 reads TGTGCCAGCAGTTTTTTCAGATACGAGCAGTACTTC. Amino acids: CASSFFRYEQYF.

The DNA of the CDR3 is TGTGCCAGCACCTCTAATCAATGGGGCAATTCACCCCTCCACTTT. Amino acids: CASTSNQWGNSPLHF. The gene calls are TRBV28 and TRBJ1-6; a possible D gene is TRBD1 (5 bases). V was clipped by 7 bases and J by 7 bases, with 17 bases between them. Germline V gives CDR1 MDHEN, CDR2 SYDVKM. This CDR3 spans 15 amino acids.

This chain joins TRBV11-2 and TRBJ1-1; TRBD1 matches at 9 bases. Germline CDR1 reads SGHAT; CDR2 reads FQNNGV. The J segment lost 10 bases and the V segment lost 2 bases, leaving 8 bases of the junction unmatched. The CDR3 length is 14 residues. CDR3 nucleotide sequence: TGTGCCAGCAGCTTAAACCTTGGACAGGGGACAGCTTTCTTT. This sequence encodes CASSLNLGQGTAFF.

The rearrangement uses TRBV5-4 and TRBJ2-7; D is perhaps TRBD1 (5 bases). Germline CDR1 SGHNT, CDR2 YYREEE (reference sequence). V was trimmed by 10 bases and J by 4 bases, leaving 15 bases between them. This CDR3 region has 12 residues. In nucleotides, the CDR3 is TGTGCCGTCAGGGAATCATCGTACGAGCAGTACTTC. It specifies CAVRESSYEQYF.

CDR3: CASSRQGAWEKLFF. CDR3 in DNA: TGTGCCAGCAGTCGACAGGGGGCTTGGGAAAAACTGTTTTTT. The chain employs TRBV6-5 and TRBJ1-4; 10 nucleotides line up with TRBD1. The ends lost 5 bases at V and 8 bases at J; junction bases unmatched: 5. CDR3 length equals 14 residues. Germline CDR1 is MNHEY and CDR2 is SVGAGI.

The gene calls are TRBV7-9 and TRBJ1-2; TRBD1 aligns across 7 bases. The V segment lost 8 bases and the J segment 0 bases; nucleotides outside the gene matches: 9. CDR3 length: 15 amino acids. Germline lookup yields CDR1 SEHNR and CDR2 FQNEAQ (reference sequence). The CDR3 loop reads CASVNRGGTNYGYTF. The CDR3 nucleotides are TGTGCCAGCGTCAACAGGGGAGGGACTAACTATGGCTACACCTTC.

The chain uses TRBV15 and TRBJ1-2; 7 positions agree with TRBD1. V lost 2 bases to trimming and J lost 2 bases; unmatched junction nucleotides: 5. CDR3 length: 15 amino acids. CDR1 and CDR2 (germline): LNHNV, YYDKDF (reference sequence). The CDR3 DNA reads as TGTGCCACCAGCAGAAATTTGGGACAGAACTATGGCTACACCTTC. Translated: CATSRNLGQNYGYTF.

The gene calls are TRBV6-6 and TRBJ1-2; the D is unclear. Germline loops: CDR1 MNHNY, CDR2 SVGAGI (reference sequence). V was clipped by 7 bases and J by 7 bases, with 13 bases between them. This CDR3 spans 12 amino acids. In DNA, the CDR3 is TGTGCCAGCATCCACCAACTAGCTGGCTACACCTTC. Encoded protein: CASIHQLAGYTF.

This chain uses TRBV6-6 with TRBJ1-5; TRBD1 is a possible D gene (5 bases). With 8 bases removed from V and 4 bases from J, the gap between germline ends came to 21 bases. The germline V gene encodes CDR1 MNHNY and CDR2 SVGAGI (reference sequence). The length of the CDR3 is 16 residues. In nucleotides, the CDR3 is TGTGCCAGCCTGCAACCCAGGGCGCCGGGGAATCAGCCCCAGCATTTT. Translation gives CASLQPRAPGNQPQHF.

The V call is TRBV5-4, the J call TRBJ1-2, with 7 positions matching TRBD1. Germline V lookup: CDR1 SGHNT, CDR2 YYREEE (reference sequence). The J segment lost 8 bases and the V segment lost 3 bases, leaving 10 bases of the junction unmatched. The CDR3 runs 14 residues. CDR3 sequence (DNA): TGTGCCAGCAGCTCTTCAGGGGGGGGCCTGGGCTACACCTTC. Translated, it gives CASSSSGGGLGYTF.

The chain recombines TRBV7-8 with TRBJ1-1; 7 bases agree with TRBD1. With 4 bases clipped from V and 5 bases from J, the junction kept 10 bases outside the gene matches. From germline, CDR1 is SGHVS and CDR2 FQNEAQ. The CDR3 loop spans 15 amino acids. The CDR3 DNA is TGTGCCAGCAGCTCACTAGACAGGGCCCCTACTGAAGCTTTCTTT. It yields the protein CASSSLDRAPTEAFF.

V and J are TRBV29-1 and TRBJ1-1, with a weak D call TRBD1 (6 bases). The CDR3 contains 13 residues. Per the germline V gene, CDR1 is SQVTM and CDR2 is ANQGSEA. The V and J ends lost 7 bases and 0 bases respectively, with 12 bases between them. The CDR3 DNA reads as TGCAGCGCCTCGACAGGTATGAACACTGAAGCTTTCTTT. This sequence encodes CSASTGMNTEAFF. Together with reference TRBV29-1 and TRBJ1-1, the CDR3 gives the full variable domain: SAVISQKPSRDICQRGTSLTIQCQVDSQVTMMFWYRQQPGQSLTLIATANQGSEATYESGFVIDKFPISRPNLTFSTLTVSNMSPEDSSIYLCSASTGMNTEAFFGQGTRLTVV.

The chain recombines TRBV27 with TRBJ2-3; 10 bases match TRBD2. The V and J ends lost 5 bases and 0 bases, in that order; junction bases with no gene match: 2. Germline V lookup: CDR1 MNHEY, CDR2 SMNVEV (reference sequence). This CDR3 comprises 15 residues. CDR3 sequence: CASSVSGRSTDTQYF. The DNA for the CDR3 is TGTGCCAGCAGTGTTAGCGGGAGGAGCACAGATACGCAGTATTTT.

This chain connects TRBV7-9 to TRBJ1-3; no reliable D call. The CDR3 loop spans 14 amino acids. Germline V gene data show CDR1 as SEHNR and CDR2 as FQNEAQ (reference sequence). Trimming left V 4 bases short and J 3 bases short, with 10 bases between. CDR3 DNA sequence: TGTGCCAGCAGCTCGCCAGGAGATGGAAACACCATATATTTT. Its translation: CASSSPGDGNTIYF.

This clone was counted a single time. The chain has TRBV29-1 and TRBJ2-1; D is ambiguous. The CDR3 loop spans 13 amino acids. Trimming took 5 bases from V and 0 from J, leaving 8 bases between them. Germline-derived CDR1 and CDR2 are SQVTM and ANQGSEA. In DNA form, the CDR3 reads TGCAGCGTTTTACTTATCTCCTACAATGAGCAGTTCTTC. It translates to CSVLLISYNEQFF.

The gene calls are TRBV6-5 and TRBJ1-2, with a possible D match to TRBD1 (6 bases). Germline loops: CDR1 MNHEY, CDR2 SVGAGI. Trimming stripped 6 bases from V and 11 bases from J, with 22 bases between. The length of the CDR3 is 14 residues. The CDR3 region is CASRAGGATVRYTF. CDR3 DNA: TGTGCCAGCAGAGCCGGGGGCGCAACGGTTCGGTACACCTTC.

A word on this clone: The same CDR3 can be traced to other DNA sequences in this sample. The chain carries TRBV2 and TRBJ2-7; 8 bases line up with TRBD2. This CDR3 region has 13 residues. The V and J ends lost 6 bases and 2 bases, in that order; junction bases with no gene match: 3. Germline CDR1 reads SNHLY; CDR2 reads FYNNEI. CDR3 bases: TGTGCCAGCAGCGGTAGCGGGGCCTACGAGCAGTACTTC. This encodes CASSGSGAYEQYF.

The V call is TRBV10-3, the J call TRBJ2-1; 16 bases fit TRBD2. The V gene's germline CDR1 is ENHRY and CDR2 SYGVKD. CDR3 length equals 16 residues. V lost 3 bases, J lost 9 bases, and 5 bases stayed unmatched. Written as DNA, the CDR3 is TGTGCCATCAGTGAAGGGACTAGCGGGGGGGCCGGTGAGCAGTTCTTC. This sequence encodes CAISEGTSGGAGEQFF.

The V and J genes are TRBV5-8 and TRBJ1-5, with TRBD1 matching 8 bases. V dropped 2 bases and J dropped 5; count of bases not matched to a gene: 6. Germline loops: CDR1 SGHTS, CDR2 YDEGEE. The CDR3 is made up of 15 amino acids. The CDR3 nucleotides are TGTGCCAGCAGCTTAGGGGACAGGAGGGATCAGCCCCAGCATTTT. Translated: CASSLGDRRDQPQHF.

The chain employs TRBV6-1 and TRBJ1-1; D gene unclear. Germline CDR1 is MNHNS and CDR2 is SASEGT. This CDR3 is 12 amino acids long. The ends were cut back, 1 base at V and 8 bases at J, with 8 bases in the middle. The CDR3 DNA reads as TGTGCCAGCAGTGAAGGGCAGGTAGAAGCTTTCTTT. Amino acids: CASSEGQVEAFF.

This chain links TRBV6-5 with TRBJ1-1; the D is unclear. The CDR3 extends over 13 amino acids. The V and J ends lost 5 bases and 10 bases respectively, with 17 bases between them. CDR1 and CDR2 (germline): MNHEY, SVGAGI. This chain's CDR3 is CASSPSAPTPAFF. Here the CDR3 DNA reads TGTGCCAGCAGTCCTTCGGCCCCTACCCCAGCTTTCTTT.

A single count supports this clone. This chain links TRBV6-5 with TRBJ1-3; D unclear. Germline CDR1 reads MNHEY; CDR2 reads SVGAGI. CDR3 size: 13 residues. Trimming took off 11 bases at V and 4 bases at J, with 15 bases between the two ends. The chain's CDR3 is CAVKTPFGNTIYF. The CDR3 coding sequence is TGTGCCGTAAAAACCCCTTTCGGAAACACCATATATTTT.

The V and J genes are TRBV3-1 (or the pseudogene TRBV3-2) and TRBJ1-6; 9 nucleotides line up with TRBD1. This CDR3 region has 15 residues. Trimming removed 4 bases from V and 14 bases from J; junction bases left unmatched: 12. From germline, CDR1 is LGHDT and CDR2 YNNKEL (reference sequence). The chain's CDR3 is CASSPYSTGGGTLHF. For the CDR3, the DNA is TGTGCCAGCAGCCCGTACTCGACAGGGGGAGGCACCCTCCACTTT.

The chain couples TRBV3-1 (or the pseudogene TRBV3-2) to TRBJ1-5; D gene uncertain. The V end was cut by 0 bases, the J end by 0 bases, with 6 bases between. Per the germline V gene, CDR1 is LGHDT and CDR2 is YNNKEL (reference sequence). The CDR3 contains 15 residues. CDR3 coding DNA: TGTGCCAGCAGCCAAGATGCGGGTAGCAATCAGCCCCAGCATTTT. Protein sequence: CASSQDAGSNQPQHF.

The rearrangement links TRBV2 to TRBJ1-1, with no clear D. V lost 6 bases and J 1 base, leaving 6 bases between the germline ends. Germline V gene data show CDR1 as SNHLY and CDR2 as FYNNEI. The CDR3 length is 12 residues. CDR3 sequence reads: CASSRQNTEAFF. For the CDR3, the DNA is TGTGCCAGCAGCCGACAGAACACTGAAGCTTTCTTT.

This chain joins TRBV14 and TRBJ1-3; a weak D match, TRBD1 (6 bases). Trimming removed 1 base from V and 4 bases from J, with 11 bases in between. The CDR3 contains 15 residues. Germline V CDR1 and CDR2: SGHDN, FVKESK. The CDR3 loop reads CASSQVLQGGNTIYF. The CDR3 DNA sequence: TGTGCCAGCAGCCAAGTATTACAGGGAGGAAACACCATATATTTT.

In this sample, this clone turned up a few times. The chain recombines TRBV5-1 with TRBJ2-7, with TRBD2 matching 7 bases. Germline V gene sequence: CDR1 SGHRS, CDR2 YFSETQ. The CDR3 consists of 13 residues. Losses at the gene ends were 4 bases for V and 12 bases for J; bases not matched to a gene: 13. The CDR3 here is CASSQSPGLAAYF. The CDR3 DNA is TGCGCCAGCAGCCAAAGTCCGGGTCTAGCGGCGTACTTC.

The rearrangement joins TRBV7-3 to TRBJ1-1; D may be TRBD1 (6 bases). V lost 4 bases, J lost 4 bases, and 16 bases lay in between. Germline-derived CDR1 and CDR2 are SGHTA and FQGTGA. The CDR3 is 15 amino acids. Here the CDR3 reads CASSSSPARGTEAFF. As DNA, the CDR3 is TGTGCCAGCAGCTCATCCCCCGCCAGGGGCACTGAAGCTTTCTTT.

The chain joins TRBV10-1 to TRBJ1-5; D unresolved. This CDR3 spans 16 amino acids. V lost 6 bases and J 8 bases, leaving 23 bases between the germline ends. From germline, CDR1 is WNHNN and CDR2 SYGVQD (reference sequence). CDR3 loop: CASSQTLIIAIKPQHF. CDR3 bases: TGCGCCAGCAGCCAGACACTTATTATAGCAATCAAGCCCCAGCATTTT.